There are many counts of the clone carrying this TCR beta chain. The data belong to a study of T cell repertoires in cytomegalovirus infection. Per the germline V gene, CDR1 is SGHVS and CDR2 is FNYEAQ. This CDR3 has 14 amino acids. The V gene lost 5 bases and the J gene lost 2 bases, with 11 bases spanning the gap. TCRdb reanalysed the reads using MiXCR and keeps one entry per CDR3 protein. This table holds under 850,000 distinct CDR3 sequences, 35% to 40% found once. The sequencing input was PBMCs. This chain connects TRBV7-6 to TRBJ2-3; D is undetermined. The origin of this receptor is a human donor in good health (CMV status not recorded). Some clones in this sample may be carry-over from other donors' samples. This CDR3 is CASSPGAVTDTQYF. The CDR3 nucleotides read TGTGCCAGCAGCCCCGGAGCTGTCACAGATACGCAGTATTTT.